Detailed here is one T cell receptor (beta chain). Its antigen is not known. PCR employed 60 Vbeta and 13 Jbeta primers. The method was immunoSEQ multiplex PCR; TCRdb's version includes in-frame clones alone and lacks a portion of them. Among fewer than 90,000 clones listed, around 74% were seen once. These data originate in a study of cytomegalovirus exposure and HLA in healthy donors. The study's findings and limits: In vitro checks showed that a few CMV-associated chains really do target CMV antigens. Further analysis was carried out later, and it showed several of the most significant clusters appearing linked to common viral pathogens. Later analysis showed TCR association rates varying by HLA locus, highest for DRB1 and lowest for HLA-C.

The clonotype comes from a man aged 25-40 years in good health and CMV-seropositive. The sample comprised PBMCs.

CDR3 bases: TGTGCCAGCAGTGACAACAGGGGTCGCAATCAGCCCCAGCATTTT. Translation: CASSDNRGRNQPQHF. The chain is built from TRBV6-4 and TRBJ1-5; 7 bases fit TRBD1. J lost 2 bases, V lost 2 bases, and 3 bases had no gene match. Looked up from germline, CDR1 is MRHNA and CDR2 is SNTAGT. CDR3 length: 15 residues.